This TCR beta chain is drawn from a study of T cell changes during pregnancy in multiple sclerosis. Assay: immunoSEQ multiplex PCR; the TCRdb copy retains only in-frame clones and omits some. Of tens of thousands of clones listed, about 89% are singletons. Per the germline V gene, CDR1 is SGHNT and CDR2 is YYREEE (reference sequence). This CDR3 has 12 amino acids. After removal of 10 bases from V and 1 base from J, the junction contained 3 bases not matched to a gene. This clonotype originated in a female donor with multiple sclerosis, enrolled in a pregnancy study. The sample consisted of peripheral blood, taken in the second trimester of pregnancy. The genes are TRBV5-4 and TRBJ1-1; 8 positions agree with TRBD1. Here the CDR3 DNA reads TGTGCCCAGGGGGCAGCGAACACTGAAGCTTTCTTT. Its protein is CAQGAANTEAFF.